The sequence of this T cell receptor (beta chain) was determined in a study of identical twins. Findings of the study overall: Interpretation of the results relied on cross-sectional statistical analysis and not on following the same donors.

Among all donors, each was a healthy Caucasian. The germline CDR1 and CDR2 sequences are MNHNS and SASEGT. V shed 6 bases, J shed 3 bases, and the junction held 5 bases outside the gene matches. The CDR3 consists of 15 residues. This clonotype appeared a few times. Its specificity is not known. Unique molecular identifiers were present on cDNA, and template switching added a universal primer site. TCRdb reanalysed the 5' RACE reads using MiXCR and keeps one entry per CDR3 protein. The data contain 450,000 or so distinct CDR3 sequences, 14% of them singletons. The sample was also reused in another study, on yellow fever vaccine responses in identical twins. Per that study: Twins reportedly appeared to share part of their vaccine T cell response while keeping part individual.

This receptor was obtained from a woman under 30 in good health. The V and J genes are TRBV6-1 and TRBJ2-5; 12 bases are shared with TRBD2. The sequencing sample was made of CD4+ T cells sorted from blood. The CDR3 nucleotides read TGTGCCAGCAGAGGACTAGCGGGGAACAAAGAGACCCAGTACTTC. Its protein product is CASRGLAGNKETQYF.